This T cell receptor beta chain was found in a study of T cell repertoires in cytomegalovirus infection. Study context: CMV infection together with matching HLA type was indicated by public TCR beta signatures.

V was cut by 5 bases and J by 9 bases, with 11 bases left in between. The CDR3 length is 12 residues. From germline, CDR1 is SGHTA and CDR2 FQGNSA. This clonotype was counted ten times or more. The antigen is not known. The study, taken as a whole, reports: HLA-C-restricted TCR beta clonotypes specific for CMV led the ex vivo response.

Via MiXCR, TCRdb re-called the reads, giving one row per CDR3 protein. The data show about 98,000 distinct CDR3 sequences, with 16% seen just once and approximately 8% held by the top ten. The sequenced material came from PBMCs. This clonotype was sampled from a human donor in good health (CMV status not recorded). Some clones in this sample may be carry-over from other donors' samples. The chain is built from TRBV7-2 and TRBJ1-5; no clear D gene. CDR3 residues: CASSPDSGPQHF. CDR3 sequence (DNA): TGTGCCAGCAGCCCAGATTCTGGGCCCCAGCATTTT.